A selection of T cell receptor beta chains follows, all from one sample in a study of molecular identifiers for immune sequencing clone quantification. In TCRdb, the PCR reads were re-called with MiXCR into one record per CDR3 protein. This table holds 60,000 to 80,000 distinct CDR3 sequences, approximately 17% found once. The sequenced sample was naive CD8+ T cells from blood, with Jurkat cell RNA spiked in. Receptor source: a human donor in good health. Some libraries in this study had Jurkat cell RNA spiked in. CDR3s include the opening cysteine and the closing phenylalanine or tryptophan. The order of the fields is J gene, V gene, D gene, clone size, CDR3 DNA, CDR3 protein. D genes are given only for firm matches. The size entry is marked missing in some rows and otherwise reads once, few, many or a size class.

>TRBJ1-1|TRBV7-3|TRBD1|many
TGTGCCAGCAGCCCGGGACAGGGAGAGGGGACTGAAGCTTTCTTT
CASSPGQGEGTEAFF
>TRBJ2-7|TRBV5-1|.|few
TGCGCCAGCAGCTTGTGGCAGGGGAGCTCCTACGAGCAGTACTTC
CASSLWQGSSYEQYF
>TRBJ2-7|TRBV12-3/TRBV12-4|.|few
TGTGCCAGCAAAGATGACTGGACCTACGAGCAGTACTTC
CASKDDWTYEQYF
>TRBJ1-1|TRBV7-8|.|many
TGTGCCAGCAGTGAATCCGGCACTGAAGCTTTCTTT
CASSESGTEAFF
>TRBJ2-7|TRBV11-3|.|many
TGTGCCAGCAGCCCCCTCTGGGACTTCGGCGAGCAGTACTTC
CASSPLWDFGEQYF
>TRBJ2-7|TRBV13|.|many
TGTGCCAGCAGCTTAGGGGGGGAGGGGGAGGAGCAGTACTTC
CASSLGGEGEEQYF
>TRBJ2-1|TRBV4-3|.|many
TGCGCCAGCAGCCAAGATATTTTAGGGATGCAGTTCTTC
CASSQDILGMQFF
>TRBJ1-1|TRBV28|.|many
TGTGCCAGCAGTTTTGTAAGGGGCCACACTGAAGCTTTCTTT
CASSFVRGHTEAFF
>TRBJ1-5|TRBV30|.|many
TGTGCCTGGAAGGAGGCGGGGATCCATCAGCCCCAGCATTTT
CAWKEAGIHQPQHF
>TRBJ2-6|TRBV11-2|.|many
TGTGCCAGCAGCGAAAGGACGGATTCCTCTGGGGCCAACGTCCTGACTTTC
CASSERTDSSGANVLTF
>TRBJ2-3|TRBV20-1|.|many
TGCAGTGCTTGTGTTACTAGTCCTACAGATACGCAGTATTTT
CSACVTSPTDTQYF
>TRBJ2-7|TRBV27|TRBD2|many
TGTGCCAGCAGTACCGCCATTACCCCAGGACTAGCGGGTTACGAGCAGTACTTC
CASSTAITPGLAGYEQYF
>TRBJ2-1|TRBV7-9|TRBD2|many
TGTGCCAGCAGCTTAGTACTAGCGGGAAATAATGAGCAGTTCTTC
CASSLVLAGNNEQFF
>TRBJ2-5|TRBV29-1|TRBD2|many
TGCAGCGTTGAGAGCAGACTAGCGGGACTTCAAGAGACCCAGTACTTC
CSVESRLAGLQETQYF
>TRBJ2-7|TRBV7-9|.|few
TGTGCCAGCAGCTTCCGGGACGACTACGAGCAGTACTTC
CASSFRDDYEQYF
>TRBJ1-1|TRBV12-3/TRBV12-4|TRBD1|many
TGTGCCAGCAGATCCCCAGGGGGCAACACTGAAGCTTTCTTT
CASRSPGGNTEAFF
>TRBJ2-3|TRBV12-3/TRBV12-4|.|few
TGTGCCAGCAGTTTTTTTAGTGGTATCACAGATACGCAGTATTTT
CASSFFSGITDTQYF
>TRBJ1-3|TRBV27|.|many
TGTGCCAGCACCTTTTTCTCTGGAAACACCATATATTTT
CASTFFSGNTIYF
>TRBJ1-3|TRBV5-1|.|many
TGCGCCAGCACCCCCGCGGGGTTTATCTCTGGAAACACCATATATTTT
CASTPAGFISGNTIYF
>TRBJ2-7|TRBV11-2|TRBD1|many
TGTGCCAGCAGCTTAGATGGGCGGACAGGGGCTCCCTACGAGCAGTACTTC
CASSLDGRTGAPYEQYF
>TRBJ1-2|TRBV24-1|.|many
TGTGCCACCAGTGATAAATGGACAGAAAATAACTATGGCTACACCTTC
CATSDKWTENNYGYTF
>TRBJ2-1|TRBV4-1|TRBD2|.
TGCGCCAGCAGCCAAGATGGCCCCACGGCCAGCGGGAGGACTGAGCAGTTCTTC
CASSQDGPTASGRTEQFF
>TRBJ2-1|TRBV10-3|TRBD2|few
TGTGCCACCTGGACTAGCGGGAGCGTGGATGAGCAGTTCTTC
CATWTSGSVDEQFF
>TRBJ1-2|TRBV27|.|many
TGTGCCAGCAGAATTTCTCCGGGACGAGATAACTATGGCTACACCTTC
CASRISPGRDNYGYTF
>TRBJ2-3|TRBV7-9|.|many
TGTGCCAGCAGCCTACGGACGAGCAGAGATACGCAGTATTTT
CASSLRTSRDTQYF
>TRBJ2-1|TRBV30|.|many
TGTGCCTGGAGTGTAACGGTTGAGCAGTTCTTC
CAWSVTVEQFF
>TRBJ1-1|TRBV4-1|.|many
TGCGCCAGCAGCGCATACAGGGAAGGGGCTTTCTTT
CASSAYREGAFF
>TRBJ2-1|TRBV20-1|.|many
TGCAGTGAATTAGATCAGTCCGGGATCTACAATGAGCAGTTCTTC
CSELDQSGIYNEQFF
>TRBJ2-6|TRBV5-1|TRBD2|many
TGCGCCAGCAGCAGGACTAGCGGATCGGGCCCCAGCCGCTCTGGGGCCAACGTCCTGACTTTC
CASSRTSGSGPSRSGANVLTF
>TRBJ1-3|TRBV20-1|TRBD1|.
TGCAGTGCTATCGTACCGGGACAGGGAGGAAACACCATATATTTT
CSAIVPGQGGNTIYF
>TRBJ2-5|TRBV27|.|many
TGTGCCAGCAGTCCTAATCTCGGACCGGGGGAGACCCAGTACTTC
CASSPNLGPGETQYF
>TRBJ2-1|TRBV6-4|.|once
TGTGCCAGCCCATGGGGGGTCCGGTGCGAGGTAACCTACAATGAGCAGTTCTTC
CASPWGVRCEVTYNEQFF
>TRBJ2-5|TRBV27|TRBD2|.
TGTGCCAGCGGTCCTAGGACTAGCGCGTACCAAGAGACCCAGTACTTC
CASGPRTSAYQETQYF
>TRBJ1-3|TRBV12-3/TRBV12-4|.|many
TGTGCCAGCAGTCAGACAAACTGGGAAAACACCATATATTTT
CASSQTNWENTIYF
>TRBJ2-3|TRBV19|TRBD2|many
TGTGCCAGTAGTCTTAGCGGGAGGTGGGGAGATACGCAGTATTTT
CASSLSGRWGDTQYF
>TRBJ2-3|TRBV7-9|.|.
TGTGCCAGCAGCTTAGGTGCAGGGAACACAGATGCGCAGTATTTT
CASSLGAGNTDAQYF
>TRBJ2-7|TRBV27|TRBD2|.
TGTGCCAGCAGCCCATCCATGGGAGGGTCCCTTTCCTACGAGCAGTGCTTC
CASSPSMGGSLSYEQCF
>TRBJ2-7|TRBV19|TRBD1|many
TGTGCCAGCCAAGAGGGGTACAGGGGGGTTTACGAGCAGTACTTC
CASQEGYRGVYEQYF
>TRBJ2-3|TRBV19|TRBD1|few
TGTGCCAGTAGTATCCGGACAGGGACCAGCGCAGATACGCAGTATTTT
CASSIRTGTSADTQYF
>TRBJ2-3|TRBV15|.|many
TGTGCCACCAGCAGAGTGGGGACCTTCGTTACGCAGTATTTT
CATSRVGTFVTQYF
>TRBJ2-3|TRBV4-2|.|many
TGTGCCAGCAGCCCGGGCGAAAGAGTCCATGGCACAGATACGCAGTATTTT
CASSPGERVHGTDTQYF
>TRBJ2-7|TRBV11-2|.|few
TGTGCCAGCAGTCCCACCCAGGTCCCGCACTACTACGAGCAGTACTTC
CASSPTQVPHYYEQYF
>TRBJ1-2|TRBV27|.|many
TGTGCCAGCAGTTTATTTCAGCCAACTGACTATGGCTACACCTTC
CASSLFQPTDYGYTF
>TRBJ1-5|TRBV7-2|.|many
TGTGCCAGCAGCTTGTTTCCAAATAGCAATCAGCCCCAGCATTTT
CASSLFPNSNQPQHF
>TRBJ1-4|TRBV15|.|.
TGTGCCACCAGCATGCGGGGGTCTCTTAATGAAAAACTGTTTTTT
CATSMRGSLNEKLFF
>TRBJ1-1|TRBV25-1|TRBD1|.
TGTGCCAGCACGGGACAGGGGACTTTCTTT
CASTGQGTFF
>TRBJ2-1|TRBV19|.|many
TGTGCCAGTAGTACCCCTCTAGCCGGGACGTACAATGAGCAGTTCTTC
CASSTPLAGTYNEQFF
>TRBJ1-4|TRBV6-6|.|many
TGTGCCAGCAGCAAAACGGCGCGACAGGACACCCTAGAAAAACTGTTTTTT
CASSKTARQDTLEKLFF
>TRBJ2-7|TRBV20-1|.|many
TGCAGTGCTTTTCTCCCCGGGACTCAAGCTTACGAGCAGTACTTC
CSAFLPGTQAYEQYF
>TRBJ2-7|TRBV4-3|.|many
TGCGCCAGCAGCCAAGATGGGGGGCGCGAGCAGTACTTC
CASSQDGGREQYF
>TRBJ2-5|TRBV20-1|.|few
TGCAGTGCCGCGGGGATCCAAGAGACCCAGTACTTC
CSAAGIQETQYF
>TRBJ1-1|TRBV3-1|.|many
TGTGCCAGCAGCCAAGAATGGGGTGGGGCGAACACTGAAGCTTTCTTT
CASSQEWGGANTEAFF
>TRBJ2-1|TRBV23-1|.|many
TGCGCCAGCAGTCAATGCACGGAAGTGTCAAGTGAGCAGTTCTTC
CASSQCTEVSSEQFF
>TRBJ1-2|TRBV28|.|.
TGTGCCAGCAGTTCCAGGGGAGCGGACTATGGCTACACCTTC
CASSSRGADYGYTF
>TRBJ1-2|TRBV3-1|.|many
TGTGCCAGCAGCCATCTAAGTACACTCTATGGCTACACCTTC
CASSHLSTLYGYTF
>TRBJ1-2|TRBV27|.|many
TGTGCCAGCAGTCCGACCGGGACAACAACTTATGGCTACACCTTC
CASSPTGTTTYGYTF
>TRBJ2-2|TRBV4-2|.|many
TGTGCCAGCAGCCTCTACGCAGAGGCCGGGGAGCTGTTTTTT
CASSLYAEAGELFF
>TRBJ1-3|TRBV5-6|.|.
TGTGCCAGCAGCGGGGGTTGGGGGCCTAGCTCTGGAAACACCATATATTTT
CASSGGWGPSSGNTIYF